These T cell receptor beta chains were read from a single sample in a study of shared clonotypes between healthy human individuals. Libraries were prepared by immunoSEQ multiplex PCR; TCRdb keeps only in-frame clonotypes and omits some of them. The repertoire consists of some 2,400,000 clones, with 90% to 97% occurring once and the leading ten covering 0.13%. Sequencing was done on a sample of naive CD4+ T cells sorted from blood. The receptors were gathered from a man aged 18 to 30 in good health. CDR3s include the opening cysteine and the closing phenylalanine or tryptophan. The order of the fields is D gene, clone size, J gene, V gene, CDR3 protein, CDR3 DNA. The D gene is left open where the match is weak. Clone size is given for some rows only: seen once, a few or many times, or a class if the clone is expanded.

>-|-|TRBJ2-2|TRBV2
CASRNSQGLAGELFF
TGTGCCAGCAGAAATTCACAGGGATTAGCCGGGGAGCTGTTTTTT
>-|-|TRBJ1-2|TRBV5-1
CASSLDASPVNYGYTF
TGCGCCAGCAGCTTGGACGCCTCCCCGGTTAACTATGGCTACACCTTC
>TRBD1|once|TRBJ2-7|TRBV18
CASSTGQGATYEQYF
TGTGCCAGCTCAACCGGACAGGGGGCAACCTACGAGCAGTACTTC
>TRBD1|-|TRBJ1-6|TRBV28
CASSLVRTGVGNSPLHF
TGTGCCAGCAGTTTGGTAAGGACAGGGGTCGGTAATTCACCCCTCCACTTT
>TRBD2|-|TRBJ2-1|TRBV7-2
CASSPRSGGINEQFF
TGTGCCAGCAGCCCTCGATCGGGGGGAATTAATGAGCAGTTCTTC
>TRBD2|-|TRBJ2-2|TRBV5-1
CASSFSGATGELFF
TGCGCCAGCAGCTTTAGCGGGGCAACCGGGGAGCTGTTTTTT
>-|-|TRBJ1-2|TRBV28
CASRLGTVDYGYTF
TGTGCCAGCAGACTGGGGACGGTCGACTATGGCTACACCTTC
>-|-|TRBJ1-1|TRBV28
CASSPPQQGPAFF
TGTGCCAGCAGTCCCCCCCAGCAGGGTCCGGCTTTCTTT
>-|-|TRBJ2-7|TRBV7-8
CASKLFGIDYEQYF
TGTGCCAGCAAGTTGTTCGGGATAGACTACGAGCAGTACTTC
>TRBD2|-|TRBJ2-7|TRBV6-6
CASSPSGGYEQYF
TGTGCCAGCAGTCCGAGCGGGGGCTACGAGCAGTACTTC
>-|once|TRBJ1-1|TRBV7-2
CASSPRPAMNTEAFF
TGTGCCAGCAGCCCTCGACCAGCTATGAACACTGAAGCTTTCTTT
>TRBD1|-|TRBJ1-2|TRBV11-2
CASSLTGIYGYTF
TGTGCCAGCAGCTTGACAGGGATCTATGGCTACACCTTC
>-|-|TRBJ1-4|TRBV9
CASSAGVGEVGEKLFF
TGTGCCAGCAGCGCCGGGGTCGGGGAGGTTGGGGAAAAACTGTTTTTT
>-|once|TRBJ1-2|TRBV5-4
CASSRVGGAGYTF
TGTGCCAGCAGCCGCGTAGGTGGGGCCGGCTACACCTTC
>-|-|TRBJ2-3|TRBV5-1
CASGASSTDTQYF
TGCGCCAGCGGGGCTTCTAGCACAGATACGCAGTATTTT
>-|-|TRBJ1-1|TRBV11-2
CASSPRTANTEAFF
TGTGCCAGCAGCCCCCGTACAGCCAACACTGAAGCTTTCTTT
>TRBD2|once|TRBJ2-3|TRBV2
CASSDKTSGSTQYF
TGTGCCAGCAGTGATAAAACTAGCGGGAGTACGCAGTATTTT
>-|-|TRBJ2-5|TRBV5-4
CASSSQGLGETQYF
TGTGCCAGCAGCAGCCAGGGGTTGGGGGAGACCCAGTACTTC
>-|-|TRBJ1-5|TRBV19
CASSITWGNQPQHF
TGTGCCAGTAGTATAACCTGGGGTAATCAGCCCCAGCATTTT
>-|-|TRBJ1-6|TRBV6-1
CASWSGQGHNSPLHF
TGTGCCAGTTGGAGCGGGCAGGGTCATAATTCACCCCTCCACTTT